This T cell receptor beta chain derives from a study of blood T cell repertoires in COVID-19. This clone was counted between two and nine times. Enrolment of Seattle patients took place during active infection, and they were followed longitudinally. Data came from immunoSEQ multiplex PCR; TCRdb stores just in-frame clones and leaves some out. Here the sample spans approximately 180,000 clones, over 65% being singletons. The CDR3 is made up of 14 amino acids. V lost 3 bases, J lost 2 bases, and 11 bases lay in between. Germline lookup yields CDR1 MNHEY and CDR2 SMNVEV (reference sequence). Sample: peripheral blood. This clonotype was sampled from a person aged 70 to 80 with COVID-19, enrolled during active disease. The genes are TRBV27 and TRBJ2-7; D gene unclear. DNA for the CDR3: TGTGCCAGCAGTTTTCGAGTTCCTACCTACGAGCAGTACTTC. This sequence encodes CASSFRVPTYEQYF.